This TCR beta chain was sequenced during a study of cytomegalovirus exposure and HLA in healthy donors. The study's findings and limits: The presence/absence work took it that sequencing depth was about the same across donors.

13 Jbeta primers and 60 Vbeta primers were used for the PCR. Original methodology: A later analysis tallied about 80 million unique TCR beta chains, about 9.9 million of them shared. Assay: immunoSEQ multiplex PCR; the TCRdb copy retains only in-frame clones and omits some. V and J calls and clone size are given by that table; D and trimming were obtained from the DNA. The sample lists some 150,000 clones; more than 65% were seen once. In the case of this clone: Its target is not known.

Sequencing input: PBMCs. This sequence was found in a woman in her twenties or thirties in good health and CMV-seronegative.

Here the CDR3 reads CASSLETGDYQETQYF. CDR3 nucleotides: TGCGCCAGCAGCTTGGAAACAGGGGACTACCAAGAGACCCAGTACTTC. This chain connects TRBV5-1 to TRBJ2-5; TRBD1 is a possible D gene (7 bases). Trimming took off 0 bases at V and 0 bases at J, with 12 bases between the two ends. The CDR3 has 16 amino acids. The germline V gene encodes CDR1 SGHRS and CDR2 YFSETQ.